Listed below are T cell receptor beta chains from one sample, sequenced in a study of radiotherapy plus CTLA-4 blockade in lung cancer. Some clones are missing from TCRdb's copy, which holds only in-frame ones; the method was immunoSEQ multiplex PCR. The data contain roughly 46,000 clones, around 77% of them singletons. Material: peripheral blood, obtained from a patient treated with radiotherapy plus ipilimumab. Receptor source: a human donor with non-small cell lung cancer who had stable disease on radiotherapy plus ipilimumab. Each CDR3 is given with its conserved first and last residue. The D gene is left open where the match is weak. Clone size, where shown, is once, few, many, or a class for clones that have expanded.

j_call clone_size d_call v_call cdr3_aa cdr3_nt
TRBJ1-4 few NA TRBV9 CASSERRDEKLFF TGTGCCAGCAGCGAGCGAAGGGATGAAAAACTGTTTTTT
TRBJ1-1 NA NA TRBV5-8 CASSWTYNTEAFF TGTGCCAGCAGTTGGACATATAACACTGAAGCTTTCTTT
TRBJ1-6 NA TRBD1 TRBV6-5 CASSTGGAGNSPLHF TGTGCCAGCAGCACAGGGGGCGCGGGTAATTCACCCCTCCACTTT
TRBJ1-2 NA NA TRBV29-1 CSVVVDYGYTF TGCAGCGTTGTGGTGGACTATGGCTACACCTTC
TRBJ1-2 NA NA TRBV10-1 CASSESGRAGYTF TGCGCCAGCAGTGAGTCAGGGAGGGCCGGCTACACCTTC
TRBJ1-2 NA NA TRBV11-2 CASSRLSLRGGYTF TGTGCCAGCAGCCGTCTTTCCCTAAGAGGTGGCTACACCTTC
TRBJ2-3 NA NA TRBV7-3 CASSLSKKGRTRFGWNTQYF TGTGCCAGCAGCTTATCGAAGAAGGGTCGGACCCGGTTCGGTTGGAATACGCAGTATTTT
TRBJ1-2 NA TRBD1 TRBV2 CASRTDRAVYGYTF TGTGCCAGCAGGACCGACAGGGCCGTTTATGGCTACACCTTC
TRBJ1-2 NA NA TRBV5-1 CASSLGETEIYGYTF TGCGCCAGCAGCTTGGGTGAGACAGAAATCTATGGCTACACCTTC
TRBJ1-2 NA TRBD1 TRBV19 CATLGQGGDLGYGYTF TGTGCCACCCTGGGACAGGGCGGGGACCTCGGCTATGGCTACACCTTC
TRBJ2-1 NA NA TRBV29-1 CSVGGQGSYNEQFF TGCAGCGTTGGGGGGCAGGGTTCCTACAATGAGCAGTTCTTC
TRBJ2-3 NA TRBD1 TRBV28 CASITAQGAITDTQYF TGTGCCAGCATTACAGCCCAGGGGGCGATTACAGATACGCAGTATTTT
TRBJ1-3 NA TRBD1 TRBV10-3 CAISDLTGGGNTIYF TGTGCCATCAGTGATCTGACAGGGGGCGGAAACACCATATATTTT
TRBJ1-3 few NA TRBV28 CASSLPAAGSGNTIYF TGTGCCAGCAGTTTACCAGCTGCCGGATCTGGAAACACCATATATTTT
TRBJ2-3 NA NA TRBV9 CASSVSAGPKDTQYF TGTGCCAGCAGCGTATCGGCGGGGCCAAAAGATACGCAGTATTTT
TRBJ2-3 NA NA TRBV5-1 CASSLGPLTDTQYF TGCGCCAGCAGCTTGGGGCCACTCACAGATACGCAGTATTTT
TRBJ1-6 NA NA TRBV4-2 CASSQEMAGQVGSPLHF TGTGCCAGCAGCCAAGAAATGGCAGGGCAGGTGGGTTCACCCCTCCACTTT
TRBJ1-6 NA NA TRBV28 CASSFMGRNNSPLHF TGTGCCAGCAGTTTCATGGGGCGGAATAATTCACCCCTCCACTTT
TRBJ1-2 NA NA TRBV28 CASRLSGGSANYGYTF TGTGCCAGCAGACTAAGTGGGGGGTCAGCTAACTATGGCTACACCTTC
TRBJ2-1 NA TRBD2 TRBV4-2 CASSLRRTSGGNEQFF TGTGCCAGCAGCCTGAGGCGGACTAGCGGGGGGAATGAGCAGTTCTTC
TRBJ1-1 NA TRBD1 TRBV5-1 CASSGDRGGYTEAFF TGCGCCAGCAGCGGAGACAGGGGGGGATACACTGAAGCTTTCTTT
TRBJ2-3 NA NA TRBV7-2 CASSLALGGDTQYF TGTGCCAGCAGCTTAGCCCTAGGAGGAGATACGCAGTATTTT
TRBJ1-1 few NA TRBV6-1 CASSQNLGGATEAFF TGTGCCAGCAGTCAAAACCTAGGGGGGGCAACTGAAGCTTTCTTT
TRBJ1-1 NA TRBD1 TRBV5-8 CASSLAGQAHTEAFF TGTGCCAGCAGCTTGGCGGGACAGGCACACACTGAAGCTTTCTTT
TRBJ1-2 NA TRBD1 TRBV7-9 CASSHADRAIYGYTF TGTGCCAGCAGTCATGCGGACAGGGCGATTTATGGCTACACCTTC
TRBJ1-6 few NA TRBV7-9 CASSLGQATSPLHF TGTGCCAGCAGCTTAGGACAGGCAACTTCACCCCTCCACTTT
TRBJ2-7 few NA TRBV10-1 CASSEVTNGGEQYF TGCGCCAGCAGTGAGGTAACAAACGGAGGCGAGCAGTACTTC
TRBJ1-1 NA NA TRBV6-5 CASSLGTSSFMAFF TGTGCCAGCAGTCTCGGGACGTCAAGTTTTATGGCTTTCTTT
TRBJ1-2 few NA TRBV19 CASSILRGTGYTF TGTGCCAGTAGTATCTTACGGGGAACGGGCTACACCTTC
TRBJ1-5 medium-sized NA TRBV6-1 CASSESDSASEPQHF TGTGCCAGCAGTGAATCTGACAGTGCTTCCGAGCCCCAGCATTTT
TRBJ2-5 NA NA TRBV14 CASSPGTLGGTQYF TGTGCCAGCAGCCCCGGGACTCTGGGGGGGACCCAGTACTTC
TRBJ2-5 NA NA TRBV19 CASSIGRSVGETQYF TGTGCCAGTAGTATCGGCAGGTCCGTTGGAGAGACCCAGTACTTC
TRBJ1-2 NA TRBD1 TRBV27 CASSPKAGGNGYTF TGTGCCAGCAGTCCCAAGGCAGGGGGCAATGGCTACACCTTC
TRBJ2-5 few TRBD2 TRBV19 CASSQGGGEETQYF TGTGCCAGTAGTCAGGGCGGGGGAGAAGAGACCCAGTACTTC
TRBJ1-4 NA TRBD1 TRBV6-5 CASRRDSSNEKLFF TGTGCCAGCAGGCGGGACAGCTCAAATGAAAAACTGTTTTTT
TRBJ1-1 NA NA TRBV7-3 CASSLGGMNTEAFF TGTGCCAGCAGCTTAGGGGGGATGAACACTGAAGCTTTCTTT
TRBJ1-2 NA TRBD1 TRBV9 CASSAPGQGAIYGYTF TGTGCCAGCAGCGCCCCGGGACAGGGGGCGATCTATGGCTACACCTTC
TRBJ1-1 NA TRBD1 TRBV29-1 CSVEVGQDYTEAFF TGCAGCGTTGAAGTGGGACAGGATTACACTGAAGCTTTCTTT
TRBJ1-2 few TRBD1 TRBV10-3 CAISEATTGGGGYTF TGTGCCATCAGTGAGGCAACCACAGGGGGCGGTGGCTACACCTTC
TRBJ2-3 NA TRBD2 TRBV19 CASRGLAGAQSTDTQYF TGTGCCAGTAGGGGACTAGCGGGGGCCCAGAGCACAGATACGCAGTATTTT
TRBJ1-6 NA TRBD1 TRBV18 CASSPGTGRGSYNSPLHF TGTGCCAGCTCACCCGGGACAGGCCGCGGGTCCTATAATTCACCCCTCCACTTT
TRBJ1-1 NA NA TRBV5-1 CASSWRDHTEAFF TGCGCCAGCAGCTGGCGGGATCACACTGAAGCTTTCTTT